This TCR beta chain appears in the sequencing data of a study of cytomegalovirus exposure and HLA in healthy donors. With 60 Vbeta and 13 Jbeta primers, the PCR was carried out. Profiled with immunoSEQ multiplex PCR; TCRdb holds only in-frame clones, not every one. The sample carries roughly 59,000 clones, 60% to 70% recorded once. This clone appeared a few times. Per the germline V gene, CDR1 is LNHDA and CDR2 is SQIVND (reference sequence). Trimming at V came to 5 bases and at J to 0 bases, leaving 4 bases not matched to a gene. The CDR3 runs 15 residues. This chain uses TRBV19 with TRBJ2-4; 7 nucleotides agree with TRBD2. This clonotype was sampled from a man between 40 and 49 years old in good health and CMV-seropositive. The sequenced material came from PBMCs. The CDR3 region is CASSPGGLAKNIQYF. DNA for the CDR3: TGTGCCAGTAGTCCCGGGGGGTTAGCCAAAAACATTCAGTACTTC. The whole variable domain, filled in from reference TRBV19 and TRBJ2-4, reads DGGITQSPKYLFRKEGQNVTLSCEQNLNHDAMYWYRQDPGQGLRLIYYSQIVNDFQKGDIAEGYSVSREKKESFPLTVTSAQKNPTAFYLCASSPGGLAKNIQYFGAGTRLSVL.